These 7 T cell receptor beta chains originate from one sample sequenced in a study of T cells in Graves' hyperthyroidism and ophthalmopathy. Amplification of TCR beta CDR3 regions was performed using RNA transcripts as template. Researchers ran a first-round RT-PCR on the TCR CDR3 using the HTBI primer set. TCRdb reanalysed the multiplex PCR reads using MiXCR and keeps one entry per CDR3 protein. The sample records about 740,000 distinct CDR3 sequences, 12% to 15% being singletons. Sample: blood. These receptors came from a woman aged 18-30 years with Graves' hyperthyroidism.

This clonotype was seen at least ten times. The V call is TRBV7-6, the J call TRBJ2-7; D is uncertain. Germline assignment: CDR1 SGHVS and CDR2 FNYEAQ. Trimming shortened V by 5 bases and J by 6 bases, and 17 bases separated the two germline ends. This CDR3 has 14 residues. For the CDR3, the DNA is TGTGCCAGCAGCCTAGGTCCGAAAGGTGTCGAGCAGTACTTC. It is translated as CASSLGPKGVEQYF.

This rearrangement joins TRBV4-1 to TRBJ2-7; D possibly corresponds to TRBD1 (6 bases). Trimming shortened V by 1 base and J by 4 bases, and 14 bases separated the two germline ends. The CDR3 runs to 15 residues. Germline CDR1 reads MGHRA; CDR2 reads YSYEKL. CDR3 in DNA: TGCGCCAGCAGCCAAGTCCTGGGACACCGATACGAGCAGTACTTC. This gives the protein CASSQVLGHRYEQYF.

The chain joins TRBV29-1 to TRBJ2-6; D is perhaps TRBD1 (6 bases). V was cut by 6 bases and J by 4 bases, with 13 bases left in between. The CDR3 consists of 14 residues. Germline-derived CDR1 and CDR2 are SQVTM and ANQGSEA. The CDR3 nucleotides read TGCAGCGTCGCAGGGGATTCAGGGGCCAACGTCCTGACTTTC. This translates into CSVAGDSGANVLTF.

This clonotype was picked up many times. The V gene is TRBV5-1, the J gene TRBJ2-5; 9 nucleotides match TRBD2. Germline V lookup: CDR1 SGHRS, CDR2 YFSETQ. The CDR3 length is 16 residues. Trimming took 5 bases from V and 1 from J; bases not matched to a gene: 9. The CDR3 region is CASSVGVAGAQETQYF. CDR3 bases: TGCGCCAGCAGTGTTGGGGTAGCGGGAGCCCAAGAGACCCAGTACTTC.

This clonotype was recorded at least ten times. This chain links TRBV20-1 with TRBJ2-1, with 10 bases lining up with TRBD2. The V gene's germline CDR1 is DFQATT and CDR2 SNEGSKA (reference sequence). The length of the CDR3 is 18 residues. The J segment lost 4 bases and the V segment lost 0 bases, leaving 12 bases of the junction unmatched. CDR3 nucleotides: TGCAGTGCTAGAGACCGCGGTGGGGTAGCGGGAGGATACAATGAGCAGTTCTTC. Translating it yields CSARDRGGVAGGYNEQFF.

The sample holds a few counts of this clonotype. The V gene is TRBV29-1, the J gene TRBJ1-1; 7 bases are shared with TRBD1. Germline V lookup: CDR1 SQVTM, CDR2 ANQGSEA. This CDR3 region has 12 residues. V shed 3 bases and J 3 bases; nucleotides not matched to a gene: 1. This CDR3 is CSVETGYTEAFF. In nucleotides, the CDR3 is TGCAGCGTTGAGACAGGGTACACTGAAGCTTTCTTT.

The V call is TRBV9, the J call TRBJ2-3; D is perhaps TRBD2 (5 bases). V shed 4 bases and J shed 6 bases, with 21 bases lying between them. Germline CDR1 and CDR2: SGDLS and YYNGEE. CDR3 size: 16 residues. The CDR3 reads CASSRLSAGIRDTQYF. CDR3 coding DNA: TGTGCCAGCAGCCGCCTTTCGGCGGGTATAAGGGATACGCAGTATTTT.